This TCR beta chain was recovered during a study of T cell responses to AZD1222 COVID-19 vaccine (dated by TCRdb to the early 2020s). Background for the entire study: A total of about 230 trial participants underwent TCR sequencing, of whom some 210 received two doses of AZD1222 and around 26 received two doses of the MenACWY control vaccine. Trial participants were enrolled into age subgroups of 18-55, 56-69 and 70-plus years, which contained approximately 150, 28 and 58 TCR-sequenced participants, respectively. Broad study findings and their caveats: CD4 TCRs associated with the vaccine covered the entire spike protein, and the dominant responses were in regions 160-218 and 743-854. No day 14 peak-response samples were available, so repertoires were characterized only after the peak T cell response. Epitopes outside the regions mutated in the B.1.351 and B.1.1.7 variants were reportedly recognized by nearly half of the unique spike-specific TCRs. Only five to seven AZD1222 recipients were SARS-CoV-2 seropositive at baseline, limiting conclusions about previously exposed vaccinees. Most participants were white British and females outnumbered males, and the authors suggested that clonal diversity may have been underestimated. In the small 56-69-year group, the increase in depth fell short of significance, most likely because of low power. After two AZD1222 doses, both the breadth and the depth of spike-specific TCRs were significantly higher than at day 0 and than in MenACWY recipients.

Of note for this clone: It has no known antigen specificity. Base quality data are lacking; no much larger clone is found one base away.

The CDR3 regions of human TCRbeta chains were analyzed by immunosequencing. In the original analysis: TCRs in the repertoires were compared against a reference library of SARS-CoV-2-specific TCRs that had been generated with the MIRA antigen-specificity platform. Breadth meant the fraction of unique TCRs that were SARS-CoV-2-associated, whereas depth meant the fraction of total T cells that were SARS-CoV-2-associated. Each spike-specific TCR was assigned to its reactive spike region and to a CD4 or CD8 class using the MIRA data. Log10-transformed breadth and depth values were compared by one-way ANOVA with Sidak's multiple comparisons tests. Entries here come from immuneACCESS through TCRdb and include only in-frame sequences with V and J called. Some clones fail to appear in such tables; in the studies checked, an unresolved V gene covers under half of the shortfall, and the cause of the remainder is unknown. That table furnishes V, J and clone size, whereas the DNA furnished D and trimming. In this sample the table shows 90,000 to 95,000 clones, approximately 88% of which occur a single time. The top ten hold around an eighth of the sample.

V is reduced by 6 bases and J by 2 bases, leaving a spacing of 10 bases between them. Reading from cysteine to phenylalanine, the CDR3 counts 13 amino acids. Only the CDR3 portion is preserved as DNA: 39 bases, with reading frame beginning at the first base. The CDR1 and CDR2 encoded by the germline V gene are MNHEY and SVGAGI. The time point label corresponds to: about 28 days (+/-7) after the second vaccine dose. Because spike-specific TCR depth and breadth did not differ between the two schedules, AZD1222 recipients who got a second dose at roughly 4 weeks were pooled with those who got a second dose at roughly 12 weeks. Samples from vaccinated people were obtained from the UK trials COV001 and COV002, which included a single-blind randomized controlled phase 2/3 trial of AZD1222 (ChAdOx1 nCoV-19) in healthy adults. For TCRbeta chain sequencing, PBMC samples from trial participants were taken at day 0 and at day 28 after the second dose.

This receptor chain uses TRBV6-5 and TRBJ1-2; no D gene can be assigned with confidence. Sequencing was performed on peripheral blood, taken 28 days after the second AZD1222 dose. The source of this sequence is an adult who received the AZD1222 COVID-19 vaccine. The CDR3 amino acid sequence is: CASSRRANYGYTF. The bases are TGTGCCAGCAGCAGGCGGGCGAACTATGGCTACACCTTC.